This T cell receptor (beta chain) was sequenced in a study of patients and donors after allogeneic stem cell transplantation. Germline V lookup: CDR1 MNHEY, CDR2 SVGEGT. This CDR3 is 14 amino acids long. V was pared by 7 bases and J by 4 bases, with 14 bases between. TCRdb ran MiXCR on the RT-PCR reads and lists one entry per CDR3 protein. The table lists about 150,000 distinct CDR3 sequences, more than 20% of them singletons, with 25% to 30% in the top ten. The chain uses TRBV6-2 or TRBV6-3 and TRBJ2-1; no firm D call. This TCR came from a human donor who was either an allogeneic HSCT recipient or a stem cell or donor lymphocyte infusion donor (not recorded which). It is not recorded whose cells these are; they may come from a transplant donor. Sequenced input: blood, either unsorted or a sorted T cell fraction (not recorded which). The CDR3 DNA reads TGTGCCAGCACCAAGGAGCCTAATTACAATGAGCAGTTCTTC. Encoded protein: CASTKEPNYNEQFF.